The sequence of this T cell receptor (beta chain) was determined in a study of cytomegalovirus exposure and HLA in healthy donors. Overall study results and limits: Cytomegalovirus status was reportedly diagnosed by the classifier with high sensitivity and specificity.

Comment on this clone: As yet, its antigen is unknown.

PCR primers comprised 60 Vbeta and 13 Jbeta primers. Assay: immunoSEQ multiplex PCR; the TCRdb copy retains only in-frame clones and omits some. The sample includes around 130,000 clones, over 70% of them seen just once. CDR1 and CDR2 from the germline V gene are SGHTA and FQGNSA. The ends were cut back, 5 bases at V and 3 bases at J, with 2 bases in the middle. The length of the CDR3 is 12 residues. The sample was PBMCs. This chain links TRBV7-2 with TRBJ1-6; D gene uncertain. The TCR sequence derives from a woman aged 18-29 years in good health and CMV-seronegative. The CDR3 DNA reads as TGTGCCAGCAGCCTCTATAATTCACCCCTCCACTTT. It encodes CASSLYNSPLHF.